The 4 T cell receptor beta chains in this list originate from one sample, sequenced in a study of blood T cell repertoires in COVID-19. Produced via immunoSEQ multiplex PCR; TCRdb's table is partial and in-frame only. Of 40,000 to 55,000 clones in the sample, less than 85% were seen once. The specimen was peripheral blood. Receptors were obtained from a man over 45 with active COVID-19.

This clone was seen a few times. The identical CDR3 is also encoded by other nucleotide sequences in the sample. The genes are TRBV7-8 and TRBJ2-5; TRBD2 aligns across 8 bases. CDR3 length equals 14 residues. Unmatched junction bases numbered 2, after V lost 1 base and J lost 4 bases. Germline V gene data show CDR1 as SGHVS and CDR2 as FQNEAQ. CDR3 nucleotide sequence: TGTGCCAGCAGCTTAGAGCTAGCGGGAGAGACCCAGTACTTC. This sequence encodes CASSLELAGETQYF.

The genes are TRBV11-2 and TRBJ2-1, with 7 nucleotides matching TRBD2. V lost 11 bases and J lost 3; bases outside the gene matches: 10. The CDR3 totals 14 residues. Germline CDR1 SGHAT, CDR2 FQNNGV. CDR3 nucleotides: TGTGCCGCCAGCCTGGGGGGGGACTACAATGAGCAGTTCTTC. Translated: CAASLGGDYNEQFF.

The chain joins TRBV2 to TRBJ2-3; TRBD1 aligns across 7 bases. V dropped 5 bases and J dropped 1; count of bases not matched to a gene: 12. The CDR3 contains 17 residues. Germline loops: CDR1 SNHLY, CDR2 FYNNEI. The CDR3 protein is CASSPTLTGVRTDTQYF. The CDR3 DNA reads TGTGCCAGCAGTCCCACCCTAACAGGGGTACGCACAGATACGCAGTATTTT.

This chain links TRBV3-1 (or the pseudogene TRBV3-2) with TRBJ2-7; perhaps TRBD1 as D (6 bases). Deletions cut 1 base from V and 4 bases from J, with 17 bases between. The CDR3 extends over 16 amino acids. Germline CDR1 and CDR2: LGHDT and YNNKEL (reference sequence). CDR3 in amino acids: CASSQGSGTGLYEQYF. The CDR3 DNA is TGTGCCAGCAGCCAAGGGTCTGGAACAGGGTTGTACGAGCAGTACTTC.